The 30 T cell receptor beta chains below come from one sample, sequenced in a study of identical twins. TCRdb fed the 5' RACE reads into MiXCR, producing one record per CDR3 protein. The table records hundreds of thousands of distinct CDR3 sequences, under 9.5% of them present only once. This sample also belongs to another study, concerning yellow fever vaccine responses in identical twins.

The sample was memory (CD45RO+) T cells sorted from blood. The receptors come from a woman in her late teens or twenties in good health.

This clonotype was seen at least ten times. This rearrangement joins TRBV7-9 to TRBJ2-1; D unresolved. There are 17 residues in the CDR3. The germline V and J ends were trimmed by 1 base and 5 bases, with 18 bases remaining between them. Germline V gives CDR1 SEHNR, CDR2 FQNEAQ (reference sequence). The CDR3 protein is CASSLVGGAGVNNEQFF. The DNA for the CDR3 is TGTGCCAGCAGCTTAGTGGGTGGCGCTGGAGTAAACAATGAGCAGTTCTTC.

This clonotype was found a few times. This sequence joins TRBV5-1 and TRBJ2-3; D may be TRBD1 or TRBD2 (6 bases each). The CDR3 has 17 residues. Between the trimmed V and J ends, which lost 4 bases and 3 bases, there was a span of 21 bases. CDR1 SGHRS and CDR2 YFSETQ come from the germline V gene. The DNA of the CDR3 is TGCGCCAGCAGCACCCGGGGGCCCTCCTCTAAAACAGATACGCAGTATTTT. It yields the protein CASSTRGPSSKTDTQYF.

This clonotype has a handful of counts. The CDR3 nucleotides are TGTGCCAGCAGCTTAGAAGGGTACGGGGCCAACGTCCTGACTTTC. It encodes CASSLEGYGANVLTF. The rearrangement links TRBV7-8 to TRBJ2-6; no definite D call. The CDR3 runs 15 residues. V gave up 1 base and J gave up 4 bases, with 8 bases separating them. Per the germline V gene, CDR1 is SGHVS and CDR2 is FQNEAQ.

This clonotype was counted many times. The chain employs TRBV7-8 and TRBJ2-3, with 7 nucleotides matching TRBD2. The germline V gene encodes CDR1 SGHVS and CDR2 FQNEAQ. The CDR3 is 15 residues long. V dropped 5 bases and J dropped 2; count of bases not matched to a gene: 7. The CDR3 DNA follows: TGTGCCAGCAGCCCGCAAGCGGGATTCACAGATACGCAGTATTTT. This translates into CASSPQAGFTDTQYF.

The chain couples TRBV7-9 to TRBJ1-4, with 11 bases identical to TRBD1. Germline values: CDR1 SEHNR, CDR2 FQNEAQ (reference sequence). V was clipped by 5 bases and J by 11 bases; unmatched bases: 13. CDR3 size: 16 residues. The CDR3 DNA sequence: TGTGCCAGCAGCCTAAAAGGACAGGGGGCGTCGGGGAAACTGTTTTTT. Protein: CASSLKGQGASGKLFF.

The chain couples TRBV7-8 to TRBJ2-1; maybe TRBD1 (5 bases). The V gene lost 4 bases and the J gene lost 0 bases, with 16 bases spanning the gap. This CDR3 is built from 17 residues. Germline V gives CDR1 SGHVS, CDR2 FQNEAQ. This chain's CDR3 is CASSSYKGPSSYNEQFF. In nucleotides, the CDR3 is TGTGCCAGCAGCTCCTACAAGGGGCCATCCTCCTACAATGAGCAGTTCTTC.

In this sample, this clonotype turned up a few times. This chain connects TRBV29-1 to TRBJ2-1; 11 bases are shared with TRBD1. Germline values: CDR1 SQVTM, CDR2 ANQGSEA. V dropped 3 bases and J dropped 15; count of bases not matched to a gene: 10. CDR3 size: 13 residues. CDR3 in amino acids: CSVDGRDRGRGFF. CDR3 sequence (DNA): TGCAGCGTTGATGGCCGGGACAGGGGGAGGGGGTTCTTC.

The chain recombines TRBV7-2 with TRBJ2-2, with 8 bases matching TRBD2. Unmatched junction bases numbered 9, after V lost 4 bases and J lost 11 bases. CDR3 length: 14 residues. From germline, CDR1 is SGHTA and CDR2 FQGNSA. This chain's CDR3 is CASSSGGGLSELFF. In DNA, the CDR3 is TGTGCCAGCAGCTCCGGGGGGGGGTTAAGTGAGCTGTTTTTT.

The chain has TRBV6-1 and TRBJ2-7, with D possibly TRBD2 on 5 matching bases. CDR1 and CDR2 from the germline V gene are MNHNS and SASEGT. V lost 3 bases, J lost 3 bases, and 6 bases lay in between. This CDR3 contains 12 residues. CDR3 DNA sequence: TGTGCCAGCAGTGAGAGGGTCTACGAGCAGTACGTC. Translating it yields CASSERVYEQYV.

The chain combines TRBV20-1 with TRBJ1-3; 11 positions match TRBD1. Germline lookup yields CDR1 DFQATT and CDR2 SNEGSKA (reference sequence). Germline trimming cut 3 bases from V and 5 bases from J; bases unmatched to any gene: 6. This CDR3 comprises 15 residues. The CDR3 sequence is CSARVDRGHRNTIYF. The CDR3 DNA is TGCAGTGCTAGGGTGGACAGGGGGCATCGAAACACCATATATTTT.

This clonotype was seen more than once but under ten times. This sequence joins TRBV10-3 and TRBJ2-5; 9 positions match TRBD1. The CDR3 is made up of 16 amino acids. Trimming took 3 bases from V and 5 from J; bases not matched to a gene: 10. CDR1 and CDR2 (germline): ENHRY, SYGVKD. The CDR3 bases are TGTGCCATCAGTGACTTCGGACAGGGGACACGGGAGACCCAGTACTTC. Translated: CAISDFGQGTRETQYF.

This clonotype occurred many times. The genes are TRBV12-3 or TRBV12-4 and TRBJ1-1; weak D call: TRBD1 (6 bases). With 5 bases removed from V and 7 bases from J, the gap between germline ends came to 20 bases. There are 15 residues in the CDR3. The CDR3, as DNA: TGTGCCAGCAGTCTGATGGGGGGGGCGGGGGTTGAAGCTTTCTTT. This codes for CASSLMGGAGVEAFF.

This clonotype has just a few counts. This chain links TRBV7-9 with TRBJ2-1; D tentatively reads TRBD1 or TRBD2 (5 bases each). V lost 5 bases, J lost 5 bases, and 13 bases lay in between. The CDR3 is 14 residues long. Germline V gene lookup returns CDR1 SEHNR and CDR2 FQNEAQ (reference sequence). The CDR3 coding sequence is TGTGCCAGCAGCGCCCGGGACGGACACAATGAGCAGTTCTTC. Amino acid sequence: CASSARDGHNEQFF.

This clonotype was seen at least ten times. The rearrangement joins TRBV12-3 or TRBV12-4 to TRBJ2-5, with D uncertain. The CDR3 runs 11 residues. V was cut by 8 bases and J by 5 bases, with 9 bases left in between. The CDR3 sequence is CASQQRETQYF. The CDR3 DNA sequence: TGTGCCAGCCAACAAAGGGAGACCCAGTACTTC.

J is TRBJ2-1 and V is TRBV18, with D possibly TRBD2 on 5 matching bases. The CDR3 has 14 residues. Trimming took 1 base from V and 14 from J, leaving 18 bases between them. Germline V gives CDR1 KGHSH, CDR2 LQKENI. The CDR3 DNA reads as TGTGCCAGCTCACCACGGGAGTTGAGGGCCGCAAAGTTCTTC. Its protein product is CASSPRELRAAKFF.

The table lists this clonotype with a few counts. The chain is built from TRBV12-3 or TRBV12-4 and TRBJ2-7; TRBD2 matches 7 bases. This CDR3 is 13 amino acids long. V was clipped by 6 bases and J by 6 bases; unmatched bases: 8. The CDR3 region is CASSPQAGTEQYV. For the CDR3, the DNA is TGTGCCAGCAGCCCTCAAGCGGGGACCGAGCAGTACGTC.

This clonotype was detected only a few times. The chain has TRBV5-1 and TRBJ2-5; 9 bases align to TRBD1. The CDR3 has 15 residues. Trimming cost V 4 bases and J 4 bases; bases outside gene matches: 8. Germline values: CDR1 SGHRS, CDR2 YFSETQ. Written as DNA, the CDR3 is TGCGCCAGCAGCCTAGGGACAGGGAGTCGAGAGACCCAGTACTTC. It encodes CASSLGTGSRETQYF.

There are many counts of this clonotype. The gene calls are TRBV24-1 and TRBJ1-1; D is perhaps TRBD1 (5 bases). V was shortened by 5 bases and J by 1 base, with 7 bases between the two germline ends. Germline loops: CDR1 KGHDR, CDR2 SFDVKD. This CDR3 region has 13 residues. The CDR3 reads CATSAGQNTEAFF. CDR3 coding DNA: TGTGCCACCAGTGCTGGACAGAACACTGAAGCTTTCTTT.

This clonotype was seen only a few times. The V gene is TRBV24-1, the J gene TRBJ2-2; D remains ambiguous. Germline lookup yields CDR1 KGHDR and CDR2 SFDVKD. Deletions cut 4 bases from V and 3 bases from J, with 8 bases between. This CDR3 is built from 14 residues. The CDR3 DNA reads as TGTGCCACCAGTGACACGACCGACACCGGGGAGCTGTTTTTT. Amino acids: CATSDTTDTGELFF.

This clonotype came up many times. V gene TRBV6-5 combines with J gene TRBJ2-1, with D maybe TRBD2 (6 bases). Trimming took 3 bases from V and 4 from J, leaving 13 bases between them. This CDR3 is built from 15 residues. In germline, CDR1 is MNHEY, CDR2 SVGAGI. This CDR3 reads CASSYGGLGYNEQFF. The CDR3 bases are TGTGCCAGCAGTTATGGGGGGTTGGGGTACAATGAGCAGTTCTTC.

The sample holds a few counts of this clonotype. The chain has TRBV3-1 and TRBJ1-5; the match to TRBD1 covers 8 bases. This CDR3 has 15 amino acids. J lost 6 bases, V lost 1 base, and 5 bases had no gene match. Germline-derived CDR1 and CDR2 are LGHDT and YNNKEL (reference sequence). As DNA, the CDR3 is TGTGCCAGCAGCCAAGGACAGGGGCGGATTCAGCCCCAGCATTTT. Protein: CASSQGQGRIQPQHF.

V usage is TRBV20-1 and J usage is TRBJ1-1; no clear D gene. The CDR3 loop spans 12 amino acids. With 0 bases removed from V and 5 bases from J, the gap between germline ends came to 7 bases. Germline V gene sequence: CDR1 DFQATT, CDR2 SNEGSKA (reference sequence). CDR3 loop: CSARERETEAFF. CDR3 in DNA: TGCAGTGCTAGAGAGAGGGAGACTGAAGCTTTCTTT.

The table lists this clonotype with a few counts. The gene calls are TRBV5-1 and TRBJ2-2; TRBD1 matches 10 bases. V lost 5 bases and J lost 4; bases outside the gene matches: 5. Looked up from germline, CDR1 is SGHRS and CDR2 is YFSETQ. The CDR3 has 15 amino acids. The CDR3 sequence: CASRSGQGSTGELFF. CDR3 nucleotides: TGCGCCAGCAGGTCGGGACAGGGGAGCACCGGGGAGCTGTTTTTT.

The rearrangement links TRBV2 to TRBJ2-3; a weak D match, TRBD1 (6 bases). CDR3 length equals 14 residues. Germline CDR1 and CDR2: SNHLY and FYNNEI. V was trimmed by 7 bases and J by 4 bases, leaving 15 bases between them. The CDR3 sequence is CASNEGVGADTQYF. The DNA of the CDR3 is TGTGCCAGCAACGAGGGGGTCGGAGCAGATACGCAGTATTTT.

This clonotype came up many times. The chain links TRBV20-1 to TRBJ2-3, with D perhaps TRBD1 or TRBD2 (6 bases each). Germline V lookup: CDR1 DFQATT, CDR2 SNEGSKA (reference sequence). V lost 3 bases, J lost 4 bases, and 14 bases lay in between. CDR3 length: 14 amino acids. The CDR3 DNA reads TGCAGTGCTAGCGGGGGCCCCTACGCAGATACGCAGTATTTT. Translated, it gives CSASGGPYADTQYF.

This clonotype was recorded a few times. This sequence joins TRBV15 and TRBJ2-4, with D possibly being TRBD1 (6 bases). The CDR3 sequence is 16 residues long. CDR1 LNHNV and CDR2 YYDKDF come from the germline V gene (reference sequence). V gave up 5 bases and J gave up 6 bases, with 20 bases separating them. Here the CDR3 reads CATSLRDTHRRNIQYF. CDR3 DNA sequence: TGTGCCACCAGCTTACGGGACACCCATCGGCGAAACATTCAGTACTTC.

This clonotype was recorded many times. V and J are TRBV11-2 and TRBJ1-1; unclear D gene. Trimming took 5 bases from V and 2 from J, leaving 18 bases between them. Germline V lookup: CDR1 SGHAT, CDR2 FQNNGV. CDR3 size: 16 residues. The CDR3 DNA sequence: TGTGCCAGCAGCGAAGGGAGTAAGGTCGCTAACACTGAAGCTTTCTTT. Amino acid sequence: CASSEGSKVANTEAFF.

The rearrangement uses TRBV6-1 and TRBJ2-5; TRBD2 matches 11 bases. Germline V lookup: CDR1 MNHNS, CDR2 SASEGT. The CDR3 spans 18 residues. V shed 6 bases, J shed 0 bases, and the junction held 12 bases outside the gene matches. The CDR3 loop reads CASSRGALAGGNQETQYF. The CDR3 DNA sequence: TGTGCCAGCAGCCGGGGGGCTCTAGCGGGAGGTAACCAAGAGACCCAGTACTTC.

This clonotype was observed at least ten times. The rearrangement joins TRBV5-1 to TRBJ2-5; 9 bases are shared with TRBD2. This CDR3 has 15 amino acids. The V gene end was trimmed by 3 bases and the J gene end by 2 bases; junction bases not matched to a gene: 5. Germline V gene sequence: CDR1 SGHRS, CDR2 YFSETQ. This chain's CDR3 is CASSSGTSLQETQYF. The DNA for the CDR3 is TGCGCCAGCAGCTCGGGGACTAGCCTGCAAGAGACCCAGTACTTC.

This clonotype was observed a handful of times. V gene TRBV5-1 combines with J gene TRBJ2-3; 9 bases line up with TRBD1. The germline V gene encodes CDR1 SGHRS and CDR2 YFSETQ. This CDR3 has 17 residues. V was clipped by 4 bases and J by 1 base; unmatched bases: 10. The CDR3 is CASSRSTGGLRTDTQYF. CDR3 in DNA: TGCGCCAGCAGCCGGTCTACAGGGGGCCTCCGCACAGATACGCAGTATTTT.